Listed below are T cell receptor beta chains from one sample, sequenced in a study of T cell responses to AZD1222 COVID-19 vaccine. Using immunoSEQ multiplex PCR, the repertoire was profiled, and TCRdb retains in-frame clones only, with some absent. The table shows 95,000 to 150,000 clones, with 90% occurring only once. The specimen comprised peripheral blood, sampled on day 0 of MenACWY control vaccination. These receptors were obtained from an adult in good health. Both conserved end residues are part of each CDR3. Each record gives: V gene, D gene, clone size, J gene, CDR3 DNA, CDR3 protein. A D gene is named only where the DNA matches it firmly. The size of a clone is reported for some rows only, either as once, few or many, or as a class for expanded clones.

>TRBV7-3|NA|NA|TRBJ2-3
TGTGCCAGCAGCTCCCCCAGCGGGGATACGCAGTATTTT
CASSSPSGDTQYF
>TRBV19|NA|NA|TRBJ1-1
TGTGCCAGTAGTATAGTCCAGAACACTGAAGCTTTCTTT
CASSIVQNTEAFF
>TRBV27|NA|NA|TRBJ2-1
TGTGCCAGCTCATCTTATCCGCTAGATGAGGACAATGAGCAGTTCTTC
CASSSYPLDEDNEQFF
>TRBV5-4|NA|NA|TRBJ1-1
TGTGCCAGCAGCTTTAGCCTTAGCACTGAAGCTTTCTTT
CASSFSLSTEAFF
>TRBV4-3|TRBD2|NA|TRBJ2-3
TGCGCCAGCAGCCCCTCCCCTAGCGGGGGGGGTTCTAGCACAGATACGCAGTATTTT
CASSPSPSGGGSSTDTQYF
>TRBV2|NA|NA|TRBJ1-2
TGTGCCACCGGGGGGGGGTCTGGCTATGGCTACACCTTC
CATGGGSGYGYTF
>TRBV28|TRBD2|NA|TRBJ2-2
TGTGCCAGCAGTTTATGGGGCCGGCGGGAGGGCCTAATCGGCACCGGGGAGCTGTTTTTT
CASSLWGRREGLIGTGELFF
>TRBV6-2/TRBV6-3|TRBD1|few|TRBJ1-5
TGTGCCAGCAGTTGGGGACAGGGTGTCTATCAGCCCCAGCATTTT
CASSWGQGVYQPQHF
>TRBV15|TRBD2|NA|TRBJ2-1
TGTGCCACCAGCAGAGATCGGGCGCGGGGGGCCTCCTACAATGAGCAGTTCTTC
CATSRDRARGASYNEQFF
>TRBV9|NA|few|TRBJ2-1
TGTGCCAGCAGCGTAGGGGGTCAGATCTACAATGAGCAGTTCTTC
CASSVGGQIYNEQFF
>TRBV6-2/TRBV6-3|NA|few|TRBJ2-7
TGTGCCAGCAGTTACGAGGGAGGTTACGAGCAGTACTTC
CASSYEGGYEQYF
>TRBV3-1/TRBV3-2|NA|NA|TRBJ1-1
TGTGCCAGCAGCCAAGCTCTTGGGCAGGGTAGGACTGAAGCTTTCTTT
CASSQALGQGRTEAFF
>TRBV13|TRBD2|NA|TRBJ2-3
TGTGCCAGCAGCCAAGGGACTAGCCCCGATACGCAGTATTTT
CASSQGTSPDTQYF
>TRBV1|NA|NA|TRBJ1-1
TGCACCAGCAGCCAAGGCGTCGAAGCCTCCCGGGACACTGAAGCTTTCTTT
CTSSQGVEASRDTEAFF
>TRBV4-3|NA|NA|TRBJ1-1
TGCGCCAGCAGCCAAGAAGTTAGTGGATCGGCTGAAGCTTTCTTT
CASSQEVSGSAEAFF
>TRBV2|NA|NA|TRBJ2-3
TGTGCCAGCAGTGAAAGGGGGGATACGCAGTATTTT
CASSERGDTQYF
>TRBV28|NA|NA|TRBJ2-5
TGTGCCAGCAGCTCCGCCCGAACGGAGGACCAAGAGACCCAGTACTTC
CASSSARTEDQETQYF
>TRBV27|TRBD1|once|TRBJ2-2
TGTGCCAGCAGATTAGAGACAGGGGGTACCGGGGAGCTGTTTTTT
CASRLETGGTGELFF
>TRBV24-1|NA|few|TRBJ1-6
TGTGCCACCAGTGACTCCACAGGACCTTATTCACCCCTCCACTTT
CATSDSTGPYSPLHF
>TRBV28|NA|NA|TRBJ1-1
TGTGCCAGCAGTGAGACAGTAATGAACACTGAAGCTTTCTTT
CASSETVMNTEAFF
>TRBV10-3|NA|NA|TRBJ1-1
TGTGCCATCAGAGACATTGGGGGGGCCACTGAAGCTTTCTTT
CAIRDIGGATEAFF
>TRBV28|NA|NA|TRBJ2-1
TGTGCCAGCAGTTTAGTCGCGGGACTCGGATACAATGAGCAGTTCTTC
CASSLVAGLGYNEQFF
>TRBV30|NA|NA|TRBJ2-3
TGTGCCTGGAGTGTAGTTAGGGTAGATACGCAGTATTTT
CAWSVVRVDTQYF
>TRBV4-3|NA|NA|TRBJ1-2
TGCGCCAGCAGCCAAGAAAGCGCGGGATCTCTGGGCTACACCTTC
CASSQESAGSLGYTF
>TRBV2|NA|NA|TRBJ1-4
TGTGCCAGCAGACAAGATCACTTAACCACTCGGTTTTTT
CASRQDHLTTRFF
>TRBV7-9|NA|once|TRBJ1-5
TGTGCCAGCAGCCCCGGGGGTCAGGGAGTCAGCAATCAGCCCCAGCATTTT
CASSPGGQGVSNQPQHF
>TRBV27|NA|NA|TRBJ1-5
TGTGCCAGCAGAAGGACTGTCAATCAGCCCCAGCATTTT
CASRRTVNQPQHF
>TRBV2|NA|NA|TRBJ2-1
TGTGCCAGCAGTGAAGCGCTGACAGGTTGGGATTCTCGATCCTACAATGAGCAGTTCTTC
CASSEALTGWDSRSYNEQFF
>TRBV4-1|TRBD1|NA|TRBJ1-4
TGCGCCAGCAGCCAAGACCCAGACAGGGGGACTAATGAAAAACTGTTTTTT
CASSQDPDRGTNEKLFF
>TRBV28|TRBD2|NA|TRBJ2-3
TGTGCCAGCAGTTTGGCGGGAGTCGTAGATACGCAGTATTTT
CASSLAGVVDTQYF
>TRBV18|NA|NA|TRBJ1-6
TGTGCCAGCTCACCAGGGATCCAGAATTCACCCCTCCACTTT
CASSPGIQNSPLHF
>TRBV2|NA|NA|TRBJ1-5
TGTGCCAGCAGTGACCAGGCAGGAGATTATAGCAATCAGCCCCAGCATTTT
CASSDQAGDYSNQPQHF
>TRBV27|NA|NA|TRBJ2-2
TGTGCCAGCAGTTTTCACAGGGCGGACACCGGGGAGCTGTTTTTT
CASSFHRADTGELFF
>TRBV3-1/TRBV3-2|NA|NA|TRBJ2-1
TGTGCCAGCAGCCTTACGAGCTATGAGCAGTTCTTC
CASSLTSYEQFF
>TRBV5-1|NA|NA|TRBJ2-2
TGCGCCAGCACCCCCCGTGGGGGAAGAGGCACCGGGGAGCTGTTTTTT
CASTPRGGRGTGELFF
>TRBV3-1/TRBV3-2|NA|NA|TRBJ2-1
TGTGCCAGCAGCCAAGGGGGAGTGTTCTACAATGAGCAGTTCTTC
CASSQGGVFYNEQFF
>TRBV7-2|NA|NA|TRBJ1-1
TGTGCCAGCAGCTCGGGACGGATGAACACTGAAGCTTTCTTT
CASSSGRMNTEAFF
>TRBV18|TRBD1|NA|TRBJ1-4
TGTGCCAGCTCGCCCCGACAGGGGGCAACTAATGAAAAACTGTTTTTT
CASSPRQGATNEKLFF
>TRBV29-1|TRBD1|NA|TRBJ2-3
TGCAGCGCCGGGACAGACACAGATACGCAGTATTTT
CSAGTDTDTQYF
>TRBV28|NA|NA|TRBJ2-4
TGTGCCAGCAGTTTAAGGGCAGGGAACAAACAAGCCAAAAACATTCAGTACTTC
CASSLRAGNKQAKNIQYF
>TRBV11-2|NA|NA|TRBJ2-1
TGTGCCAGCACCTATAATAGAGCCTACAATGAGCAGTTCTTC
CASTYNRAYNEQFF
>TRBV28|NA|NA|TRBJ1-2
TGTGCCAGCAGTCACAGGGAGTATGGCTACACCTTC
CASSHREYGYTF
>TRBV7-2|NA|NA|TRBJ1-5
TGTGCCAGCAGCTTGGGAGGATCTCAGCCCCAGCATTTT
CASSLGGSQPQHF
>TRBV21-1|NA|NA|TRBJ1-3
TGTGCCAGCAGCAAAGCGGGACAGGGGGAAAGCCTTTCTGGAAACACCATATATTTT
CASSKAGQGESLSGNTIYF
>TRBV5-4|NA|NA|TRBJ1-1
TGTGCCAGCAGCTGGGGGGGGAACACTGAAGCTTTCTTT
CASSWGGNTEAFF
>TRBV2|TRBD2|NA|TRBJ2-4
TGTGCCAGCAGGGAACTAGCGGGGGGATTAAACATTCAGTACTTC
CASRELAGGLNIQYF
>TRBV30|NA|NA|TRBJ1-5
TGTGCCTGGAGTGGGCAGGGCAATCAGCCCCAGCATTTT
CAWSGQGNQPQHF
>TRBV18|NA|NA|TRBJ2-3
TGTGCCAGCTCACCATTTCCAGGCCGCAGCACAGATACGCAGTATTTT
CASSPFPGRSTDTQYF